The clone carrying this T cell receptor beta chain was observed at least ten times. The antigen remains unidentified. The authors made cDNA by 5'RACE with 10-nucleotide random UMIs. TCRdb fed the 5' RACE reads into MiXCR, producing one record per CDR3 protein. The sample has more than 30,000 distinct CDR3 sequences, 10% to 15% seen once. Sample time point: technical triplicate 2. Around 900,000 sorted CD4+ or CD8+ T cells made each library. These data belong to a study of neurological immune-mediated disorders. Notes on the study in general: Private repertoires in all groups were suggested, as expanded clones shared no CDR3 amino acid sequences across subjects.

Losses at the gene ends were 4 bases for V and 2 bases for J; bases not matched to a gene: 10. CDR3 length equals 16 residues. Germline CDR1 is DFQATT and CDR2 is SNEGSKA (reference sequence). Sequenced: CD4+ T cells from blood. This chain uses TRBV20-1 with TRBJ2-1; the match to TRBD2 covers 8 bases. This clonotype was sampled from a female donor with HTLV-1-associated myelopathy (HAM/TSP). For the CDR3, the DNA is TGCAGTGCTAAAGAGGGGACTAGGGGAGCCTACAATGAGCAGTTCTTC. Residues: CSAKEGTRGAYNEQFF.